Listed below are T cell receptor beta chains from one sample, sequenced in a study of response to subunit inactivated influenza vaccine. One entry per CDR3 protein, called by TCRdb with MiXCR from the RT-PCR reads. This sample has some 640,000 distinct CDR3 sequences, with 11% to 15% found just once. The material was PBMCs from blood, obtained roughly 15 days before vaccination. All receptors come from a man between 50 and 59 years old who received an inactivated influenza vaccine. Both conserved end residues are part of each CDR3. A D gene is named only where the DNA matches it firmly. The size field is filled for only some rows; it gives once, few, many or a size class.

TRBV7-9	many	TRBJ2-7	-	CASSLGTEALKF	TGTGCCAGCAGCTTAGGGACAGAAGCCCTGAAATTC
TRBV5-1	few	TRBJ2-3	TRBD1	CASSPTTGGTDTQYF	TGCGCCAGCAGCCCGACGACAGGGGGGACAGATACGCAGTATTTT
TRBV30	-	TRBJ1-5	-	CAWSGRSNQPQHF	TGTGCCTGGAGTGGGCGGAGCAATCAGCCCCAGCATTTT
TRBV12-3/TRBV12-4	few	TRBJ2-7	TRBD1	CASSGTGTGRTYEQYF	TGTGCCAGCAGCGGTACCGGGACAGGGCGCACCTACGAGCAGTACTTC
TRBV7-9	-	TRBJ1-2	-	CASTPDVGGYTF	TGTGCCAGCACCCCGGACGTCGGAGGCTACACCTTC
TRBV7-9	-	TRBJ2-2	-	CASIQGPGELFF	TGTGCCAGCATCCAAGGGCCCGGGGAGCTGTTTTTT
TRBV5-1	many	TRBJ2-5	-	CASSGPQETQYF	TGCGCCAGCAGCGGGCCACAAGAGACCCAGTACTTC
TRBV29-1	-	TRBJ2-1	-	CSVEDIGKSSYNEQFF	TGCAGCGTTGAAGATATCGGGAAAAGCTCCTACAATGAGCAGTTCTTC
TRBV2	few	TRBJ2-3	-	CASSEQSTSTDTQYF	TGTGCCAGCAGTGAACAGAGCACTAGCACAGATACGCAGTATTTT
TRBV3-1	many	TRBJ2-1	-	CASSQDWPYNEQFF	TGTGCCAGCAGCCAAGATTGGCCTTACAATGAGCAGTTCTTC
TRBV11-2	few	TRBJ2-7	TRBD1	CASSPQTGGSEQYF	TGTGCCAGCAGCCCACAGACAGGGGGGAGCGAGCAGTACTTC
TRBV20-1	-	TRBJ2-7	TRBD2	CSASFSGRIYEQYF	TGCAGTGCTAGTTTCAGCGGGAGGATATACGAGCAGTACTTC
TRBV10-3	-	TRBJ1-1	-	CAIRQTRDTEAFF	TGTGCCATCAGGCAAACAAGAGACACTGAAGCTTTCTTT
TRBV6-2/TRBV6-3	-	TRBJ1-2	-	CASSPLTYGYTF	TGTGCCAGCAGTCCCCTCACCTATGGCTACACCTTC
TRBV12-3/TRBV12-4	few	TRBJ2-5	-	CASSRDTQETQYF	TGTGCCAGCAGCAGAGACACTCAAGAGACCCAGTACTTC
TRBV20-1	few	TRBJ2-5	-	CSARSGTQETQYF	TGCAGTGCTAGGTCCGGGACCCAAGAGACCCAGTACTTC
TRBV4-2	few	TRBJ2-5	TRBD2	CASSQLSGGETQYF	TGTGCCAGCAGCCAGTTAAGCGGGGGAGAGACCCAGTACTTC
TRBV21-1	-	TRBJ2-7	-	CASSKAKGRPYYEQYF	TGTGCCAGCAGCAAAGCGAAGGGAAGACCCTACTACGAGCAGTACTTC
TRBV28	few	TRBJ1-3	-	CASRSTGSGNTIYF	TGTGCCAGCAGATCGACAGGCTCTGGAAACACCATATATTTT
TRBV7-2	many	TRBJ1-6	TRBD1	CASSPGTGQNSPLHF	TGTGCCAGCAGCCCCGGGACAGGGCAAAATTCACCCCTCCACTTT
TRBV7-9	-	TRBJ2-3	TRBD2	CASGLRGGRTDTQYF	TGTGCCAGCGGCTTACGCGGGGGGCGCACAGATACGCAGTATTTT
TRBV20-1	-	TRBJ2-1	TRBD2	CSARDQRDPSSYNEQFF	TGCAGTGCTAGAGATCAGCGGGACCCAAGCTCCTACAATGAGCAGTTCTTC
TRBV5-1	many	TRBJ2-7	-	CASSHAGTSYEQYF	TGCGCCAGCAGCCACGCAGGGACGTCCTACGAGCAGTACTTC
TRBV7-3	few	TRBJ2-3	TRBD2	CASSQTSGTADTQYF	TGTGCCAGCAGCCAGACTAGCGGGACTGCAGATACGCAGTATTTT
TRBV5-1	-	TRBJ2-5	TRBD2	CASSGTSGTETQYF	TGCGCCAGCAGCGGAACTAGCGGGACGGAGACCCAGTACTTC
TRBV5-1	-	TRBJ2-1	TRBD1	CASSLTGQGVSEQFF	TGCGCCAGCAGCTTGACGGGACAGGGGGTTAGTGAGCAGTTCTTC
TRBV28	-	TRBJ1-5	-	CASTPVGGGNQPQHF	TGTGCCAGCACCCCGGTCGGTGGTGGCAATCAGCCCCAGCATTTT
TRBV11-2	-	TRBJ2-2	-	CASSIVVGGKAGELFF	TGTGCCAGCAGCATAGTTGTGGGTGGAAAAGCCGGGGAGCTGTTTTTT